The rows below give T cell receptor beta chains drawn from one sample of a study of T cell responses to AZD1222 COVID-19 vaccine. The protocol was immunoSEQ multiplex PCR, while the TCRdb copy is restricted to in-frame clones and leaves out a portion. Here the sample spans 180,000 or so clones, 90% to 95% being singletons. This specimen consisted of peripheral blood, obtained 28 days after the second dose of the MenACWY control vaccine. These receptors originate from an adult who received the MenACWY meningococcal vaccine as a control. CDR3s include the opening cysteine and the closing phenylalanine or tryptophan.

TRBJ1-2	TRBV7-2	CASSPEGAPYGYTF
TRBJ2-7	TRBV12-3/TRBV12-4	CASSLGADEQYF
TRBJ1-5	TRBV5-1	CASSLVAGRDQPQHF
TRBJ2-2	TRBV7-8	CASSLGLAGVAGELFF
TRBJ2-2	TRBV15	CATSRDLAGGVGELFF
TRBJ1-1	TRBV18	CASSPVSGLGTEAFF
TRBJ1-2	TRBV5-4	CASSPDGYGYTF
TRBJ1-1	TRBV10-3	CAISGVNTEAFF
TRBJ1-5	TRBV30	CAWRGTGRLQPQHF
TRBJ2-5	TRBV24-1	CATSDATSVEETQYF
TRBJ2-5	TRBV5-1	CASSLGLREQETQYF
TRBJ1-2	TRBV2	CASSYRAERYGYTF
TRBJ1-2	TRBV3-1/TRBV3-2	CASSQGSTGGGYTF
TRBJ1-1	TRBV3-1/TRBV3-2	CASSQDSLPTEAFF
TRBJ1-2	TRBV7-9	CASSPGVYGYTF
TRBJ1-1	TRBV4-3	CASSQDPRAGSTEAFF
TRBJ1-1	TRBV4-1	CASSQAGASTEAFF
TRBJ2-7	TRBV3-1/TRBV3-2	CASSQGLAGGPNVYEQYF
TRBJ2-7	TRBV27	CASSLLGGPYEQYF
TRBJ2-1	TRBV9	CASSPRNRGFDEQFF
TRBJ1-3	TRBV5-1	CASSPTGGPGNTIYF
TRBJ1-3	TRBV2	CASRAIGPSRIYSGNTIYF
TRBJ1-2	TRBV5-1	CASSLSDRGIYGYTF
TRBJ2-2	TRBV7-2	CASRAGTGNTGELFF
TRBJ2-7	TRBV9	CASSVVAVGYEQYF
TRBJ2-7	TRBV9	CASSLGTGLYEQYF
TRBJ2-7	TRBV27	CASSWTLSSYEQYF
TRBJ2-1	TRBV20-1	CSARLYNEQFF
TRBJ1-3	TRBV6-5	CASRNRPIIAIYF
TRBJ1-3	TRBV6-1	CASSERPGDSGNTIYF
TRBJ2-3	TRBV27	CASYRLRTDTQYF
TRBJ1-1	TRBV10-3	CAARANLNTEAFF
TRBJ1-6	TRBV6-5	CASRSGNSPLHF
TRBJ1-2	TRBV5-3	CARSLQGAGQAENYGYTF
TRBJ1-3	TRBV5-6	CASSLADGNTIYF
TRBJ1-5	TRBV15	CATSRSGNQPQHF
TRBJ1-6	TRBV29-1	CSVTTGGYNSPLHF